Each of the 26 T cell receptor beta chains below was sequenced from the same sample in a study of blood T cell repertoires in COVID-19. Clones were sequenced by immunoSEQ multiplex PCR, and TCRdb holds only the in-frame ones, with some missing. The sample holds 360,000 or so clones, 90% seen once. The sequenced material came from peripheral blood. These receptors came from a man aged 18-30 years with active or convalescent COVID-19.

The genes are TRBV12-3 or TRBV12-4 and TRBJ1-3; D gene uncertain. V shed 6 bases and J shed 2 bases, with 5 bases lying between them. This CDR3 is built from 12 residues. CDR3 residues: CASRSPGNTIYF. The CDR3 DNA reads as TGTGCCAGCAGGAGCCCTGGAAACACCATATATTTT.

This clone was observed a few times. CDR3 nucleotides: TGTGCCGGGGGGAGTGTCGCCGGGGAGCTGTTTTTT. Translated: CAGGSVAGELFF. The chain is built from TRBV27 and TRBJ2-2, with D possibly matching TRBD2 (6 bases). Germline CDR1 is MNHEY and CDR2 is SMNVEV (reference sequence). The CDR3 runs to 12 residues. The V end lost 11 bases, the J end lost 6 bases, and 13 bases lay between the germline ends.

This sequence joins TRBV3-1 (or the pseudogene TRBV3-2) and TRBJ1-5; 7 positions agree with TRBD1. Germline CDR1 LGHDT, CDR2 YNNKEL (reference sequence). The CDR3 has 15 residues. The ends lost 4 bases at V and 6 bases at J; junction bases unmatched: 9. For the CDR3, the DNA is TGTGCCAGCAGCCCGAGAGGGGGCGAAGGTCAGCCCCAGCATTTT. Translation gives CASSPRGGEGQPQHF.

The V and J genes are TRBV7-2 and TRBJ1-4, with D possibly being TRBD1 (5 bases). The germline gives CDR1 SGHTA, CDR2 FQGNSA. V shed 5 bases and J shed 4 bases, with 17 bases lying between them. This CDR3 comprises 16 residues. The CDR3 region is CASSPGGNGINEKLFF. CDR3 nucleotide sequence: TGTGCCAGCAGCCCGGGGGGGAACGGGATTAATGAAAAACTGTTTTTT.

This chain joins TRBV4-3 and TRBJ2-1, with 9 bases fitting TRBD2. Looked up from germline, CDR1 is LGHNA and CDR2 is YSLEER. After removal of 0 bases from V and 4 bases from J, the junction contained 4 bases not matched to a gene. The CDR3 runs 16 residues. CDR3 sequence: CASSQEAGGSYNEQFF. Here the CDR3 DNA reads TGCGCCAGCAGCCAAGAAGCGGGAGGTTCATACAATGAGCAGTTCTTC.

This chain's CDR3 is CASSLGYGTASYEQYF. In nucleotides, the CDR3 is TGTGCCAGCAGCTTAGGATATGGGACAGCCTCCTACGAGCAGTACTTC. The V and J genes are TRBV11-2 and TRBJ2-7, with 7 bases fitting TRBD1. The CDR3 is 16 amino acids. Germline V gene data show CDR1 as SGHAT and CDR2 as FQNNGV. V gave up 1 base and J gave up 0 bases; unmatched junction bases: 6.

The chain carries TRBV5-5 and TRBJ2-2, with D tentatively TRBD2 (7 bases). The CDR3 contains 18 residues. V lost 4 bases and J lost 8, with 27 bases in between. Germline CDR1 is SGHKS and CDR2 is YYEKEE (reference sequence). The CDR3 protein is CASSGYPGAAGKRGELFF. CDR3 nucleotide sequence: TGTGCCAGCAGCGGATATCCGGGGGCAGCGGGGAAGAGAGGGGAGCTGTTTTTT.

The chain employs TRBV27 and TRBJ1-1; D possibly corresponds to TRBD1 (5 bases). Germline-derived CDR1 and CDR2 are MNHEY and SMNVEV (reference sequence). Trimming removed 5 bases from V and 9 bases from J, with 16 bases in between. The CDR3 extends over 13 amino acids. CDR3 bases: TGTGCCAGCAGTATGACCCGCCTGGGGCAAGCTTTCTTT. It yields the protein CASSMTRLGQAFF.

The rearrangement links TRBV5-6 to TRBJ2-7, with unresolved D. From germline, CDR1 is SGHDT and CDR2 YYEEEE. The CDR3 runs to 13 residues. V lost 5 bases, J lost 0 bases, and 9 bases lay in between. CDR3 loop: CASRVTPSYEQYF. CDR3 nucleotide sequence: TGTGCCAGCAGGGTGACACCCTCCTACGAGCAGTACTTC.

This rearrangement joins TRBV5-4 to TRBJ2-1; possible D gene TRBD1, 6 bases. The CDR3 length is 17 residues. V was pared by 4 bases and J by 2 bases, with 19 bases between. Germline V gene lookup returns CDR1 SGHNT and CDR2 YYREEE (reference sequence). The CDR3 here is CASSRWPGELTYNEQFF. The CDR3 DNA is TGTGCCAGCAGCCGCTGGCCAGGGGAATTAACCTACAATGAGCAGTTCTTC.

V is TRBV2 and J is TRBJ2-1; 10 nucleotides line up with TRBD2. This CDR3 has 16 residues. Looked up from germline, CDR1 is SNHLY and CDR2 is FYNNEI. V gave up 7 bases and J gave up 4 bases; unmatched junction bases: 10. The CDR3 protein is CASKQGAGGSYNEQFF. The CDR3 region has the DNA TGTGCCAGCAAGCAGGGAGCGGGGGGGTCGTACAATGAGCAGTTCTTC. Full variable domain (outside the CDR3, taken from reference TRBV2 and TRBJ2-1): EPEVTQTPSHQVTQMGQEVILRCVPISNHLYFYWYRQILGQKVEFLVSFYNNEISEKSEIFDDQFSVERPDGSNFTLKIRSTKLEDSAMYFCASKQGAGGSYNEQFFGPGTRLTVL.

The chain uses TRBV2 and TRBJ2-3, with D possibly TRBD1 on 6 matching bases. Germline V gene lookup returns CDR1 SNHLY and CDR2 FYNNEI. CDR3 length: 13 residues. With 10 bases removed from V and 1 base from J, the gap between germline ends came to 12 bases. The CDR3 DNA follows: TGTGCCAACCGGGACACCGGCACAGATACGCAGTATTTT. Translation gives CANRDTGTDTQYF.

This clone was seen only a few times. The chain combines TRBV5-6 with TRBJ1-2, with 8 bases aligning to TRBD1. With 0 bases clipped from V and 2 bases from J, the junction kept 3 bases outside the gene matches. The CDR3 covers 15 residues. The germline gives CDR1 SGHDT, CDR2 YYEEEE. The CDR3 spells CASSLVAGGNYGYTF. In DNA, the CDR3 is TGTGCCAGCAGCTTGGTCGCAGGGGGCAACTATGGCTACACCTTC.

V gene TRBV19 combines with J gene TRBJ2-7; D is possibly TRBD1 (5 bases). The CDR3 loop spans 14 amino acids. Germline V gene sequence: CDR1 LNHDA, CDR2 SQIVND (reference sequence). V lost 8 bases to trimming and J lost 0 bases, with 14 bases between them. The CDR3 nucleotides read TGTGCCAGTCGCGACAGATTTAGCTCCTACGAGCAGTACTTC. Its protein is CASRDRFSSYEQYF. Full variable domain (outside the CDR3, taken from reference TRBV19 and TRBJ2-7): DGGITQSPKYLFRKEGQNVTLSCEQNLNHDAMYWYRQDPGQGLRLIYYSQIVNDFQKGDIAEGYSVSREKKESFPLTVTSAQKNPTAFYLCASRDRFSSYEQYFGPGTRLTVT.

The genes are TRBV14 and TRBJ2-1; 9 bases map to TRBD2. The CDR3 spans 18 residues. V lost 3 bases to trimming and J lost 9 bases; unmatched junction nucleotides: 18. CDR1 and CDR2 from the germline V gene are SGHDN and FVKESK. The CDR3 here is CASSQGSMTSGLLSEQFF. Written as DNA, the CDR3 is TGTGCCAGCAGCCAGGGGTCGATGACTAGCGGCCTGCTATCTGAGCAGTTCTTC.

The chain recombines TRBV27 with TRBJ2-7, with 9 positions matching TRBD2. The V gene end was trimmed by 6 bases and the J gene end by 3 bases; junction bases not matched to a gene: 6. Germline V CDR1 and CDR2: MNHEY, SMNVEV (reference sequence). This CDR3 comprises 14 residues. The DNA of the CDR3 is TGTGCCAGCAGCACGGGACTAGCTCTCTACGAGCAGTACTTC. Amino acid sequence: CASSTGLALYEQYF.

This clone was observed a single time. For the CDR3, the DNA is TGTGCCAGCAGTTTGAGAGTACTCTCCTACAATGAGCAGTTCTTC. Encoded protein: CASSLRVLSYNEQFF. This chain joins TRBV27 and TRBJ2-1; the D is unclear. V was clipped by 3 bases and J by 0 bases, with 9 bases between them. Germline lookup yields CDR1 MNHEY and CDR2 SMNVEV (reference sequence). This CDR3 has 15 amino acids.

CDR3 nucleotide sequence: TGCGCCAGCAGCTTGGGACTAGATCTGGGGACGGGCAATGAGCAGTTCTTC. This translates into CASSLGLDLGTGNEQFF. The chain carries TRBV5-1 and TRBJ2-1, with D tentatively TRBD2 (6 bases). CDR1 and CDR2 from the germline V gene are SGHRS and YFSETQ. The CDR3 contains 17 residues. Trimming removed 0 bases at V and 6 bases at J, with 19 bases between. The full variable domain, rest sourced from reference TRBV5-1 and TRBJ2-1, is KAGVTQTPRYLIKTRGQQVTLSCSPISGHRSVSWYQQTPGQGLQFLFEYFSETQRNKGNFPGRFSGRQFSNSRSEMNVSTLELGDSALYLCASSLGLDLGTGNEQFFGPGTRLTVL.

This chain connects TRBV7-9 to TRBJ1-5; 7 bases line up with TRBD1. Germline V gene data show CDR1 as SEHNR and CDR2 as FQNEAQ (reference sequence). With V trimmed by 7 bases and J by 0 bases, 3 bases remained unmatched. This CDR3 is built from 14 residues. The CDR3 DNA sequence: TGTGCCAGCACCCGGACAGGTAGCAATCAGCCCCAGCATTTT. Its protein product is CASTRTGSNQPQHF.

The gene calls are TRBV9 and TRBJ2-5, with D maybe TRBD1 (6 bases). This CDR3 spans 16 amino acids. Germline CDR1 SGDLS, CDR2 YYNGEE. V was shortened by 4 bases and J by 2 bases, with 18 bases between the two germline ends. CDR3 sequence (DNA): TGTGCCAGCAGCTCGAATTGGTGGGGGCAGCAAGAGACCCAGTACTTC. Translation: CASSSNWWGQQETQYF.

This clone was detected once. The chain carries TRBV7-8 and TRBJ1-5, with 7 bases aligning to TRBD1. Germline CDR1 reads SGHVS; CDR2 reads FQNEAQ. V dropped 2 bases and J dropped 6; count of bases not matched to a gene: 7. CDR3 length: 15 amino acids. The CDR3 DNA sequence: TGTGCCAGCAGCTTACGACAGGGTGATTTTCAGCCCCAGCATTTT. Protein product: CASSLRQGDFQPQHF. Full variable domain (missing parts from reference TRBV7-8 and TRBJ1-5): GAGVSQSPRYKVAKRGQDVALRCDPISGHVSLFWYQQALGQGPEFLTYFQNEAQLDKSGLPSDRFFAERPEGSVSTLKIQRTQQEDSAVYLCASSLRQGDFQPQHFGDGTRLSIL.

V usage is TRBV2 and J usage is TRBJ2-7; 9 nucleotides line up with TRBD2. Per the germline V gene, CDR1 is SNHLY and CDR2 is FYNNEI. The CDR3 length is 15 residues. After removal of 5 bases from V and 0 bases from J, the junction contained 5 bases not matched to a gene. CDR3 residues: CASSNSGGPSYEQYF. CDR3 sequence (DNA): TGTGCCAGCAGTAATAGCGGGGGACCCTCCTACGAGCAGTACTTC.

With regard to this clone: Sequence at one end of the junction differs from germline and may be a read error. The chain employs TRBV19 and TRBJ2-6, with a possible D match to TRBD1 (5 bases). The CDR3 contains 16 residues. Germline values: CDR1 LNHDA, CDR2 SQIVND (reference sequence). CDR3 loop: CASREPDAAGANVLTF. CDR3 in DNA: TGTGCCAGTAGAGAGCCCGACGCTGCTGGGGCCAACGTGCTGACTTTC.

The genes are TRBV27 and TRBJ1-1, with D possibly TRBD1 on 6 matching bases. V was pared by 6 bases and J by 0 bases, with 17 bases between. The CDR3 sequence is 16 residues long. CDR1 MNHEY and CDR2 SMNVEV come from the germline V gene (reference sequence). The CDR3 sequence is CASSRFLGAMNTEAFF. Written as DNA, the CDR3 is TGTGCCAGCAGCCGATTTCTGGGGGCTATGAACACTGAAGCTTTCTTT.

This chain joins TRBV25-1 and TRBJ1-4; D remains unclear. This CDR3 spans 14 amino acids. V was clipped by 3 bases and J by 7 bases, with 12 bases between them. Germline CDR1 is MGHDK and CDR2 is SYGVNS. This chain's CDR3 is CASSDASTGEKLFF. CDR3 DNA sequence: TGTGCCAGCAGTGACGCATCGACGGGTGAAAAACTGTTTTTT.

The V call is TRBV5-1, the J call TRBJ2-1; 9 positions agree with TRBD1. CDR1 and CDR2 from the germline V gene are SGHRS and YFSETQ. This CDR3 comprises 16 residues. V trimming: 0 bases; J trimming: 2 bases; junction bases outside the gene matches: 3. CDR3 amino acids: CASSLEGDRAYNEQFF. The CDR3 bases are TGCGCCAGCAGCTTGGAGGGGGACAGGGCCTACAATGAGCAGTTCTTC. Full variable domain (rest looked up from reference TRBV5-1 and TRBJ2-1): KAGVTQTPRYLIKTRGQQVTLSCSPISGHRSVSWYQQTPGQGLQFLFEYFSETQRNKGNFPGRFSGRQFSNSRSEMNVSTLELGDSALYLCASSLEGDRAYNEQFFGPGTRLTVL.